One and the same sample provided the 20 T cell receptor beta chains below, sequenced in a study of shared clonotypes between healthy human individuals. Sequenced by immunoSEQ multiplex PCR; TCRdb stores in-frame clones only, minus some. Of some 1.1 million clones listed, roughly 77% were seen once; the top ten hold approximately 0.95%. Material for sequencing was memory CD4+ T cells from PBMCs. As for subset: CD45RA-negative fraction. These receptors were taken from a man aged 18 to 30 in good health. Some clones in this sample may be carry-over from other donors' samples.

This clone has only a few counts. The chain links TRBV11-2 to TRBJ2-3; 7 bases fit TRBD2. Germline trimming cut 5 bases from V and 4 bases from J; bases unmatched to any gene: 15. Germline V gene sequence: CDR1 SGHAT, CDR2 FQNNGV. CDR3 length: 17 residues. The CDR3 loop is CASSLTAGSGRADTQYF. The CDR3 DNA reads as TGTGCCAGCAGCCTTACAGCGGGAAGCGGCAGGGCAGATACGCAGTATTTT. The complete variable domain, with remaining parts taken from reference TRBV11-2 and TRBJ2-3, reads EAGVAQSPRYKIIEKRQSVAFWCNPISGHATLYWYQQILGQGPKLLIQFQNNGVVDDSQLPKDRFSAERLKGVDSTLKIQPAKLEDSAVYLCASSLTAGSGRADTQYFGPGTRLTVL.

This clone has only one observation. The gene calls are TRBV7-7 and TRBJ2-5, with D possibly TRBD2 on 5 matching bases. CDR3 length: 15 residues. Trimming cost V 2 bases and J 4 bases, with 14 bases left between them. Germline CDR1 reads SSHAT; CDR2 reads FNYEAQ (reference sequence). CDR3 region: CASSLTDGDGETQYF. The CDR3 DNA is TGTGCCAGCAGCTTAACGGACGGGGATGGAGAGACCCAGTACTTC.

The gene calls are TRBV21-1 and TRBJ1-2. TRBV21-1 is described as a pseudogene. The CDR3 runs 14 residues. In DNA, the CDR3 is TGTGCCAGCAGCAAAGTCGGACTGAACTATGGCTACACCTTC. This gives the protein CASSKVGLNYGYTF.

The V and J genes are TRBV28 and TRBJ2-7; D is ambiguous. Trimming removed 9 bases at V and 0 bases at J, with 12 bases between. CDR3 length equals 13 residues. CDR1 is MDHEN, CDR2 SYDVKM, per germline. CDR3 amino acids: CARSNLSSYEQYF. CDR3 sequence (DNA): TGTGCCAGGTCGAACTTAAGCTCCTACGAGCAGTACTTC.

The rearrangement uses TRBV6-5 and TRBJ1-1; TRBD1 matches 7 bases. Germline V gives CDR1 MNHEY, CDR2 SVGAGI. The CDR3 sequence is 15 residues long. V was pared by 2 bases and J by 4 bases, with 7 bases of the junction left unmatched. The chain's CDR3 is CASSYENRGATEAFF. The CDR3 coding sequence is TGTGCCAGCAGTTACGAGAACAGGGGCGCCACTGAAGCTTTCTTT.

The chain carries TRBV27 and TRBJ2-5; the D gene is possibly TRBD2 (5 bases). This CDR3 is built from 12 residues. The germline V and J ends were trimmed by 4 bases and 12 bases, with 15 bases remaining between them. Germline lookup yields CDR1 MNHEY and CDR2 SMNVEV (reference sequence). This CDR3 is CASSSDTSGKYF. In DNA, the CDR3 is TGTGCCAGCAGTTCCGACACGTCCGGGAAGTACTTC.

This clone was counted a single time. The V call is TRBV4-3, the J call TRBJ1-2; no reliable D call. The CDR3 extends over 13 amino acids. Germline CDR1 LGHNA, CDR2 YSLEER. The V and J ends lost 1 base and 3 bases respectively, with 6 bases between them. The CDR3 here is CASSQGAYYGYTF. CDR3 nucleotides: TGCGCCAGCAGCCAAGGGGCCTACTATGGCTACACCTTC.

This clone was counted only a few times. This chain connects TRBV5-1 to TRBJ2-7, with D tentatively TRBD1 (6 bases). V was trimmed by 4 bases and J by 4 bases, leaving 18 bases between them. Germline V lookup: CDR1 SGHRS, CDR2 YFSETQ. This CDR3 has 15 amino acids. CDR3 coding DNA: TGCGCCAGCAGCCCGACCCTGGGGGCAGGTTACGAGCAGTACTTC. Its translation: CASSPTLGAGYEQYF. The whole variable domain, remainder taken from reference TRBV5-1 and TRBJ2-7, is KAGVTQTPRYLIKTRGQQVTLSCSPISGHRSVSWYQQTPGQGLQFLFEYFSETQRNKGNFPGRFSGRQFSNSRSEMNVSTLELGDSALYLCASSPTLGAGYEQYFGPGTRLTVT.

This chain uses TRBV4-2 with TRBJ1-3; tentative D call: TRBD1 (5 bases). V lost 0 bases, J lost 2 bases, and 14 bases lay in between. There are 17 residues in the CDR3. Germline CDR1 is LGHNA and CDR2 is YNFKEQ. The CDR3 region has the DNA TGTGCCAGCAGCCAAGATCTTGGGGCAGGACCTGGAAACACCATATATTTT. It specifies CASSQDLGAGPGNTIYF.

This sequence joins TRBV7-3 and TRBJ2-3, with a weak D call TRBD1 (5 bases). Trimming cost V 4 bases and J 6 bases, with 11 bases left between them. The CDR3 covers 13 residues. Per the germline V gene, CDR1 is SGHTA and CDR2 is FQGTGA. CDR3 DNA sequence: TGTGCCAGCAGCTCAGGGTTTAGGGATACGCAGTATTTT. Amino acids: CASSSGFRDTQYF. Filled out from reference TRBV7-3 and TRBJ2-3, the complete variable domain reads GAGVSQTPSNKVTEKGKYVELRCDPISGHTALYWYRQSLGQGPEFLIYFQGTGAADDSGLPNDRFFAVRPEGSVSTLKIQRTERGDSAVYLCASSSGFRDTQYFGPGTRLTVL.

The chain uses TRBV28 and TRBJ2-7, with a possible D match to TRBD1 (6 bases). This CDR3 has 14 residues. Germline V gene sequence: CDR1 MDHEN, CDR2 SYDVKM. V was trimmed by 10 bases and J by 4 bases, leaving 20 bases between them. This CDR3 is CATLSRGRLYEQYF. CDR3 in DNA: TGTGCCACCCTTTCCAGGGGCAGGCTTTACGAGCAGTACTTC. Variable domain in full (rest from reference TRBV28 and TRBJ2-7): DVKVTQSSRYLVKRTGEKVFLECVQDMDHENMFWYRQDPGLGLRLIYFSYDVKMKEKGDIPEGYSVSREKKERFSLILESASTNQTSMYLCATLSRGRLYEQYFGPGTRLTVT.

This chain links TRBV7-9 with TRBJ1-1; 8 bases are shared with TRBD1. Germline CDR1 reads SEHNR; CDR2 reads FQNEAQ (reference sequence). Germline trimming cut 8 bases from V and 3 bases from J; bases unmatched to any gene: 5. CDR3 length: 13 residues. CDR3 protein: CASWTGRDTEAFF. Here the CDR3 DNA reads TGTGCCAGCTGGACAGGGCGGGACACTGAAGCTTTCTTT.

Here the CDR3 reads CASGGPYNEQFF. Here the CDR3 DNA reads TGTGCCAGCGGTGGGCCTTACAATGAGCAGTTCTTC. V usage is TRBV28 and J usage is TRBJ2-1; D is ambiguous. Trimming took 8 bases from V and 4 from J, leaving 9 bases between them. Germline loops: CDR1 MDHEN, CDR2 SYDVKM. This CDR3 comprises 12 residues.

This sequence joins TRBV30 and TRBJ1-1; 7 bases agree with TRBD1. This CDR3 has 11 residues. Germline trimming cut 5 bases from V and 4 bases from J; bases unmatched to any gene: 1. Germline assignment: CDR1 GTSNPN and CDR2 SVGIG (reference sequence). The CDR3 DNA sequence: TGTGCCTGGGGGACAGTCACTGAAGCTTTCTTT. Its translation: CAWGTVTEAFF.

V usage is TRBV5-1 and J usage is TRBJ2-1; TRBD2 aligns across 11 bases. The trim removed 3 bases at V and 9 bases at J, leaving 5 bases unmatched. This CDR3 is built from 14 residues. Germline V gene lookup returns CDR1 SGHRS and CDR2 YFSETQ. CDR3: CASSSTSGSTEQFF. CDR3 nucleotides: TGCGCCAGCAGCTCAACTAGCGGGAGTACTGAGCAGTTCTTC.

The rearrangement joins TRBV28 to TRBJ2-3; no definite D call. Trimming stripped 7 bases from V and 6 bases from J, with 20 bases between. Per germline, CDR1 MDHEN and CDR2 SYDVKM. The CDR3 runs to 15 residues. DNA for the CDR3: TGTGCCAGCACCCCGTTTAACCGGGCATACGATACGCAGTATTTT. Translation gives CASTPFNRAYDTQYF.

Note on this clone: Other nucleotide sequences in the sample specify the same CDR3. The rearrangement joins TRBV5-1 to TRBJ1-5; possible D gene TRBD1, 6 bases. This CDR3 spans 13 amino acids. Germline V gene sequence: CDR1 SGHRS, CDR2 YFSETQ. Trimming cost V 2 bases and J 7 bases, with 10 bases left between them. Here the CDR3 reads CASSFEGGQPQHF. CDR3 coding DNA: TGCGCCAGCAGCTTCGAGGGGGGCCAGCCCCAGCATTTT.

The genes are TRBV28 and TRBJ2-3, with TRBD1 matching over 10 bases. CDR3 length equals 18 residues. Looked up from germline, CDR1 is MDHEN and CDR2 is SYDVKM. V was clipped by 5 bases and J by 4 bases; unmatched bases: 15. CDR3 amino acids: CASSTPGQGPRRSDTQYF. In nucleotides, the CDR3 is TGTGCCAGCAGTACTCCGGGACAGGGGCCGCGCAGGTCAGATACGCAGTATTTT.

The V call is TRBV7-9, the J call TRBJ2-6; TRBD2 aligns across 11 bases. With 4 bases clipped from V and 2 bases from J, the junction kept 7 bases outside the gene matches. CDR3 length equals 18 residues. Germline CDR1 and CDR2: SEHNR and FQNEAQ (reference sequence). CDR3 DNA: TGTGCCAGCAGCTCTACTAGCGGGAGAAATACTGGGGCCAACGTCCTGACTTTC. It encodes CASSSTSGRNTGANVLTF.

The chain couples TRBV7-2 to TRBJ2-7; 8 bases fit TRBD1. This CDR3 is built from 14 residues. J was trimmed by 6 bases and V by 4 bases; bases with no gene match: 8. Germline V gene lookup returns CDR1 SGHTA and CDR2 FQGNSA. The CDR3 coding sequence is TGTGCCAGCAGCTGGGGCTTGACAGGGGCCGAGCAGTACTTC. Residues: CASSWGLTGAEQYF.